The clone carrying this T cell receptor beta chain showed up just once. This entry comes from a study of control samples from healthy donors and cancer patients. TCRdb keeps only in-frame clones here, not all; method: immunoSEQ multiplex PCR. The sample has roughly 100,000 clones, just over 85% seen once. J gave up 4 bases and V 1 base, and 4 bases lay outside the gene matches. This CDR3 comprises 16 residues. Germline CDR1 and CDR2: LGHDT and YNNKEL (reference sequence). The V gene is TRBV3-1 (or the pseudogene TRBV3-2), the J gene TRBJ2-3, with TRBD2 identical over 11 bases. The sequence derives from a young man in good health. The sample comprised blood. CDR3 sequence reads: CASSQGPSGRPDTQYF. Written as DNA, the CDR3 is TGTGCCAGCAGCCAAGGTCCTAGCGGGAGGCCAGATACGCAGTATTTT.